The 10 T cell receptor beta chains listed next were all sequenced from one sample in a study of tumor-infiltrating lymphocytes in localized non-small cell lung cancer. Sequencing used immunoSEQ multiplex PCR; TCRdb keeps in-frame clones, though not all of them. The top ten hold about 9.4% of the sample, which has about 8,900 clones, approximately 74% seen once. The sequenced sample consisted of uninvolved lung tissue not adjacent to the tumor. The receptor source for this set is a human donor with non-small cell lung cancer.

The rearrangement joins TRBV25-1 to TRBJ2-5; D is possibly TRBD1 (5 bases). CDR1 and CDR2 (germline): MGHDK, SYGVNS. Trimming took 5 bases from V and 5 from J, leaving 9 bases between them. The CDR3 extends over 12 amino acids. The CDR3 region is CASSRGLETQYF. The DNA of the CDR3 is TGTGCCAGCAGTAGGGGATTGGAGACCCAGTACTTC.

V usage is TRBV14 and J usage is TRBJ2-7; D is uncertain. CDR3 size: 14 residues. Trimming left V 0 bases short and J 3 bases short, with 9 bases between. Germline CDR1 reads SGHDN; CDR2 reads FVKESK. CDR3 sequence: CASSQENSFYEQYF. Written as DNA, the CDR3 is TGTGCCAGCAGCCAAGAAAACAGTTTCTACGAGCAGTACTTC.

The genes are TRBV19 and TRBJ2-7; 9 bases match TRBD2. Unmatched junction bases numbered 11, after V lost 5 bases and J lost 0 bases. There are 17 residues in the CDR3. Germline V gene lookup returns CDR1 LNHDA and CDR2 SQIVND (reference sequence). CDR3 sequence: CASSFQLAGSVSYEQYF. The DNA of the CDR3 is TGTGCCAGTAGTTTCCAGCTAGCGGGATCGGTCTCCTACGAGCAGTACTTC. Full variable domain (rest looked up from reference TRBV19 and TRBJ2-7): DGGITQSPKYLFRKEGQNVTLSCEQNLNHDAMYWYRQDPGQGLRLIYYSQIVNDFQKGDIAEGYSVSREKKESFPLTVTSAQKNPTAFYLCASSFQLAGSVSYEQYFGPGTRLTVT.

The gene calls are TRBV30 and TRBJ2-3, with no clear D. This CDR3 has 13 amino acids. Germline CDR1 is GTSNPN and CDR2 is SVGIG (reference sequence). Trimming took 4 bases from V and 4 from J, leaving 12 bases between them. The CDR3 here is CAWTRRRADTQYF. The CDR3 DNA sequence: TGTGCCTGGACTAGGCGACGCGCAGATACGCAGTATTTT.

Written as DNA, the CDR3 is TGTGCCAGCAGCGACGGGGAGCTGTTTTTT. Protein: CASSDGELFF. The chain combines TRBV28 with TRBJ2-2; no clear D gene. Per the germline V gene, CDR1 is MDHEN and CDR2 is SYDVKM. The CDR3 has 10 residues. Trimming stripped 6 bases from V and 7 bases from J, with 3 bases between.

This clone showed up just a few times. This sequence joins TRBV5-1 and TRBJ2-2; D ambiguous. The V end lost 4 bases, the J end lost 3 bases, and 7 bases lay between the germline ends. The CDR3 extends over 13 amino acids. Germline assignment: CDR1 SGHRS and CDR2 YFSETQ. The CDR3 DNA follows: TGCGCCAGCAGCAGAGCTTACACCGGGGAGCTGTTTTTT. Encoded protein: CASSRAYTGELFF.

The chain uses TRBV29-1 and TRBJ1-2; D gene uncertain. CDR3 length: 12 amino acids. V was pared by 6 bases and J by 8 bases, with 16 bases between. Germline loops: CDR1 SQVTM, CDR2 ANQGSEA. CDR3: CSVEDLIRGYTF. The CDR3 DNA follows: TGCAGCGTAGAGGACCTTATTCGGGGCTACACCTTC.

This chain connects TRBV29-1 to TRBJ1-4; no firm D call. Trimming shortened V by 3 bases and J by 8 bases, and 10 bases separated the two germline ends. CDR1 and CDR2 from the germline V gene are SQVTM and ANQGSEA. The CDR3 contains 12 residues. CDR3 sequence: CSVDLGGEKLFF. CDR3 coding DNA: TGCAGCGTTGATCTGGGTGGCGAAAAACTGTTTTTT.

The chain employs TRBV5-6 and TRBJ2-7; D call uncertain. Germline values: CDR1 SGHDT, CDR2 YYEEEE. V was pared by 2 bases and J by 3 bases, with 6 bases between. This CDR3 contains 12 residues. The CDR3 here is CASSFGSYEQYF. CDR3 DNA sequence: TGTGCCAGCAGCTTCGGTAGCTACGAGCAGTACTTC.

The rearrangement joins TRBV29-1 to TRBJ2-7; D perhaps matches TRBD1 (5 bases). Germline lookup yields CDR1 SQVTM and CDR2 ANQGSEA. The V gene lost 4 bases and the J gene lost 1 base, with 14 bases spanning the gap. The CDR3 totals 14 residues. CDR3 in amino acids: CSVGQNRKSYEQYF. CDR3 nucleotides: TGCAGCGTTGGGCAGAACAGGAAATCCTACGAGCAGTACTTC.